One TCR beta chain is described in this entry. V was shortened by 4 bases and J by 6 bases, with 16 bases between the two germline ends. This CDR3 spans 15 amino acids. Germline lookup yields CDR1 MNHNS and CDR2 SASEGT. The data were taken from a study of technical replicates of blood from a few donors. TCRdb's table, derived via immunoSEQ multiplex PCR, lists solely in-frame clones and lacks some. The sample shows some 80,000 clones, roughly 94% of them seen only once. This TCR was sampled from a human donor in good health. J is TRBJ2-1 and V is TRBV6-1, with D tentatively TRBD1 (6 bases). The sequencing input was T cells isolated from PBMCs. The CDR3 reads CASSAGTGWPNEQFF. The CDR3 DNA is TGTGCCAGCAGTGCAGGAACAGGGTGGCCCAATGAGCAGTTCTTC.